Each of the 11 T cell receptor beta chains below was sequenced from the same sample in a study of Ad26.COV2.S vaccination and SARS-CoV-2 variants. The treatment is: over 15 received Ad26.COV2.S at low or high dose, single or two shots; 5 received placebo; per-sample allocation not given. Material that was analyzed had been drawn on day 63 after the first vaccine or placebo injection. This table comes from immunoSEQ multiplex PCR, and its TCRdb copy is limited to in-frame clones, with some not included. The profile shows some 290,000 clones, 86% of them singletons. The material was peripheral blood, obtained in a trial of Ad26.COV2.S vaccine versus placebo. These receptor sequences come from a person between 18 and 59 years old who received the Ad26.COV2.S COVID-19 vaccine or a placebo.

The CDR3 loop is CASSKVVRTPELYGYTF. CDR3 coding DNA: TGTGCCAGCAGCAAAGTGGTAAGGACGCCGGAACTCTATGGCTACACCTTC. V gene TRBV21-1 combines with J gene TRBJ1-2. TRBV21-1 is designated a pseudogene. The CDR3 has 17 residues.

The chain links TRBV29-1 to TRBJ1-1, with TRBD1 matching over 7 bases. V shed 7 bases and J 1 base; nucleotides not matched to a gene: 6. The CDR3 extends over 13 amino acids. Per the germline V gene, CDR1 is SQVTM and CDR2 is ANQGSEA. The CDR3 DNA reads TGCAGCGGCCTGGGACAGAAGAACACTGAAGCTTTCTTT. Its protein is CSGLGQKNTEAFF.

This chain connects TRBV7-9 to TRBJ1-1; maybe TRBD1 (5 bases). Germline CDR1 reads SEHNR; CDR2 reads FQNEAQ (reference sequence). CDR3 length: 14 residues. The germline V and J ends were trimmed by 3 bases and 5 bases, with 13 bases remaining between them. CDR3 amino acids: CASSFAGWGTEAFF. The CDR3 DNA reads as TGTGCCAGCAGCTTTGCGGGGTGGGGGACTGAAGCTTTCTTT.

The chain carries TRBV18 and TRBJ1-4; D remains unclear. The V end was cut by 5 bases, the J end by 0 bases, with 7 bases between. The CDR3 totals 14 residues. CDR1 KGHSH and CDR2 LQKENI come from the germline V gene. The CDR3 spells CASSGSATNEKLFF. As DNA, the CDR3 is TGTGCCAGCTCAGGTTCTGCAACTAATGAAAAACTGTTTTTT. The whole variable domain, remainder taken from reference TRBV18 and TRBJ1-4, is NAGVMQNPRHLVRRRGQEARLRCSPMKGHSHVYWYRQLPEEGLKFMVYLQKENIIDESGMPKERFSAEFPKEGPSILRIQQVVRGDSAAYFCASSGSATNEKLFFGSGTQLSVL.

The rearrangement joins TRBV9 to TRBJ1-3, with D perhaps matching TRBD1 (5 bases). The CDR3 totals 15 residues. The germline V gene encodes CDR1 SGDLS and CDR2 YYNGEE. The germline V and J ends were trimmed by 8 bases and 1 base, with 16 bases remaining between them. CDR3 coding DNA: TGTGCCAGTGCGGCAGGGATGGAATCTGGAAACACCATATATTTT. It specifies CASAAGMESGNTIYF.

For this clone: The same CDR3 can be traced to other DNA sequences in this sample. This chain joins TRBV7-2 and TRBJ1-1; TRBD1 is a possible D gene (6 bases). The CDR3 contains 14 residues. V was clipped by 1 base and J by 1 base, with 7 bases between them. The germline V gene has CDR1 SGHTA and CDR2 FQGNSA. CDR3 coding DNA: TGTGCCAGCAGCTTAGAGGGGGGGAACACTGAAGCTTTCTTT. Its translation: CASSLEGGNTEAFF.

The chain links TRBV5-1 to TRBJ1-1; 10 bases are a match to TRBD1. Germline values: CDR1 SGHRS, CDR2 YFSETQ. The CDR3 spans 14 residues. The V segment lost 6 bases and the J segment 10 bases; nucleotides outside the gene matches: 12. CDR3 in amino acids: CASKLGQGYDRAFF. Written as DNA, the CDR3 is TGCGCCAGCAAGTTGGGACAGGGGTATGATCGAGCTTTCTTT.

The J gene is TRBJ1-2, the V gene TRBV1; the D call of TRBD1 is as the table states it, not checked on the DNA. TRBV1 is assigned pseudogene status. The CDR3 totals 15 residues. CDR3 residues: CTSSQGTGNLYGYTF. In nucleotides, the CDR3 is TGCACCAGCAGCCAAGGGACAGGAAACCTCTATGGCTACACCTTC.

The J gene is TRBJ2-2, the V gene TRBV2, with 9 bases lining up with TRBD1. V was clipped by 6 bases and J by 5 bases; unmatched bases: 7. Germline values: CDR1 SNHLY, CDR2 FYNNEI. The CDR3 is 15 amino acids. The CDR3: CASRATGGKTGELFF. CDR3 DNA sequence: TGTGCCAGCAGAGCTACAGGGGGCAAGACCGGGGAGCTGTTTTTT.

The chain links TRBV5-1 to TRBJ1-6; tentatively, D is TRBD1 (6 bases). V lost 4 bases and J 7 bases, leaving 15 bases between the germline ends. This CDR3 is built from 15 residues. The V gene's germline CDR1 is SGHRS and CDR2 YFSETQ. The CDR3 reads CASSVSGVPNSPLHF. The CDR3 coding sequence is TGCGCCAGCAGCGTATCAGGGGTCCCCAATTCACCCCTCCACTTT.

In nucleotides, the CDR3 is TGTGCCTGGAGCGCCCCCCGCGGGGTAGGCAATCAGCCCCAGCATTTT. Its protein product is CAWSAPRGVGNQPQHF. V is TRBV30 and J is TRBJ1-5, with no clear D. CDR1 and CDR2 (germline): GTSNPN, SVGIG (reference sequence). The CDR3 length is 16 residues. Trimming removed 3 bases from V and 2 bases from J, with 17 bases in between.